This TCR beta chain was obtained from a study of cytomegalovirus exposure and HLA in healthy donors. Overall study findings and caveats: The investigators catalogued 150 or so TCR beta chains as cytomegalovirus-associated.

Method: immunoSEQ multiplex PCR; TCRdb's copy keeps in-frame clones and lacks some. The sample lists about 360,000 clones, 70% to 90% occurring once. Turning to this clone: Its antigen is unidentified.

The receptor's source is a woman aged 18-35 years in good health and CMV-seronegative. Sequencing was carried out using PBMCs.

The CDR3 nucleotides read TGTGCCAGCAGTTTTCAGGGGCGCGGCTATGGCTACACCTTC. Residues: CASSFQGRGYGYTF. V gene TRBV28 combines with J gene TRBJ1-2; D might be TRBD1 (6 bases). The CDR3 loop spans 14 amino acids. The germline CDR1 and CDR2 sequences are MDHEN and SYDVKM. Trimming took 3 bases from V and 4 from J, leaving 12 bases between them.